This T cell receptor beta chain was observed in a study of Ad26.COV2.S vaccination and SARS-CoV-2 variants. Study overall: The study gave Ad26.COV2.S intramuscularly, once or twice 56 days apart.

The treatment: roughly 20 received Ad26.COV2.S at low or high dose, single or two shots; about 5 received placebo; per-sample allocation not given. Sampling took place 63 days after the first vaccine or placebo injection. Donation came from an adult in Boston who was aged 18-55 years. The CDR3 consists of 11 residues. Overall study findings and caveats: Recipients given vaccine exceeded placebo recipients in spike-specific TCR breadth.

Here immunoSEQ multiplex PCR was the method, and the copy in TCRdb shows in-frame clones only, minus some. Among 440,000 or so clones listed, roughly nine tenths were seen once. About this clone: The antigen remains unidentified.

The source of this sequence is a person aged 18-60 years who received the Ad26.COV2.S COVID-19 vaccine or a placebo. The J gene is TRBJ1-4, the V gene TRBV21-1. TRBV21-1 is marked as a pseudogene. The material was peripheral blood, obtained in a trial of Ad26.COV2.S vaccine versus placebo. For the CDR3, the DNA is TGTGCCAGCAGCATGGAGGAAAAACTGTTTTTT. This gives the protein CASSMEEKLFF.